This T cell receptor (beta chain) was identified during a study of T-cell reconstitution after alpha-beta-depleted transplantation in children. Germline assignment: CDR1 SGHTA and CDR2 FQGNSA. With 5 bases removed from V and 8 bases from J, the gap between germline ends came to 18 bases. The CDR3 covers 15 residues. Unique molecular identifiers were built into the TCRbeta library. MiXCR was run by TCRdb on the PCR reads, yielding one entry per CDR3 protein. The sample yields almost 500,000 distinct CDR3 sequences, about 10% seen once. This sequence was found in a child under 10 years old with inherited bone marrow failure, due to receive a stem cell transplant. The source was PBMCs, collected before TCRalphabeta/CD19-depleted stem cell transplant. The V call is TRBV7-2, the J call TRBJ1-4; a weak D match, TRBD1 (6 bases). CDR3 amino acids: CASSRVLGGGEKLFF. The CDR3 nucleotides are TGTGCCAGCAGCCGTGTTCTAGGGGGGGGGGAAAAACTGTTTTTT.